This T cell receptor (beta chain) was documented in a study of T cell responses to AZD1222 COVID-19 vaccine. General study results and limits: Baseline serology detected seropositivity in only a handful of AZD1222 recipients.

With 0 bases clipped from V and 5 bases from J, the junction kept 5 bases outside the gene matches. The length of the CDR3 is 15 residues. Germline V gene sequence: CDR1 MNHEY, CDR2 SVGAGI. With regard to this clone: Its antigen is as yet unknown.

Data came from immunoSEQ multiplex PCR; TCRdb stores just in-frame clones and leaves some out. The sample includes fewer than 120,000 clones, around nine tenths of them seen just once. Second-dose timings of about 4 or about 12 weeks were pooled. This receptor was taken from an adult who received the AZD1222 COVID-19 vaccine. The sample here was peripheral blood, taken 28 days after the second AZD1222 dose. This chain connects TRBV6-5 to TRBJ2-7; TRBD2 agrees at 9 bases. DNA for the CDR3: TGTGCCAGCAGTTACTCGAAGGAGCGGGGGGACGAGCAGTACTTC. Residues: CASSYSKERGDEQYF.